This section outlines one T cell receptor beta chain sequence together with its context. What it recognizes is unknown. This specimen belongs to a study of OX40 agonist ivuxolimab in advanced cancers. Overall study context: The dose-escalation cohort had hepatocellular carcinoma, melanoma, renal cell or head and neck cancer. Subjects had a mean age of roughly 60 years, with a range of 23 to 79; more than 75% were male. Notes on the study in general: Determination of antigen specificity was not performed for the expanded peripheral T cells.

The method was immunoSEQ multiplex PCR; TCRdb's version includes in-frame clones alone and lacks a portion of them. The repertoire includes roughly 64,000 clones, roughly four fifths of them detected once, and just under 5% sits in the top ten. At baseline, cycle 4 day 1, and cycle 7 day 1, blood was sampled. The ends lost 4 bases at V and 5 bases at J; junction bases unmatched: 14. CDR1 SGHRS and CDR2 YFSETQ come from the germline V gene. The CDR3 length is 17 residues. The chain couples TRBV5-1 to TRBJ2-1; 8 nucleotides match TRBD2. Sequences were derived from CD4+ or CD8+ T cells sorted from blood, sampled in a trial of the OX40 agonist ivuxolimab. The sequence was obtained from an adult with an advanced solid tumor such as melanoma, head and neck, liver or kidney cancer. The CDR3 sequence is CASSPLPYGGENNEQFF. DNA for the CDR3: TGCGCCAGCAGCCCGCTCCCTTACGGGGGGGAAAACAATGAGCAGTTCTTC.